The 24 T cell receptor beta chains below come from one sample, sequenced in a study of graft-versus-host responses after intestinal transplantation. Antigens of these TCRs are unknown. TCRdb's copy holds only in-frame clones and misses some; the assay was immunoSEQ multiplex PCR. This sample has around 100,000 clones, with around 94% found just once. Sequencing used unstimulated CD8+ T cells sorted from spleen or lymph node cells, obtained before transplant. The receptors shown here come from a human donor who was the organ donor for an intestinal transplant.

This clone has a handful of counts. The gene calls are TRBV5-4 and TRBJ1-3; D perhaps matches TRBD1 (5 bases). The CDR3 contains 12 residues. Germline V gene data show CDR1 as SGHNT and CDR2 as YYREEE (reference sequence). With 3 bases removed from V and 7 bases from J, the gap between germline ends came to 8 bases. CDR3 in amino acids: CASSSGGNTIYF. CDR3 in DNA: TGTGCCAGCAGCTCGGGGGGGAACACCATATATTTT. Based on the CDR3 plus reference TRBV5-4 and TRBJ1-3, the full variable domain is ETGVTQSPTHLIKTRGQQVTLRCSSQSGHNTVSWYQQALGQGPQFIFQYYREEENGRGNFPPRFSGLQFPNYSSELNVNALELDDSALYLCASSSGGNTIYFGEGSWLTVV.

The rearrangement joins TRBV19 to TRBJ2-7; 9 positions agree with TRBD2. The V and J ends lost 1 base and 0 bases, in that order; junction bases with no gene match: 7. Germline V gene data show CDR1 as LNHDA and CDR2 as SQIVND (reference sequence). The CDR3 contains 17 residues. The CDR3 here is CASSIGGSGSLSYEQYF. In DNA form, the CDR3 reads TGTGCCAGTAGTATAGGGGGTAGCGGGAGCCTCTCCTACGAGCAGTACTTC.

The V gene is TRBV19, the J gene TRBJ1-5; D ambiguous. V lost 1 base, J lost 7 bases, and 14 bases lay in between. Per germline, CDR1 LNHDA and CDR2 SQIVND (reference sequence). The CDR3 covers 15 residues. The CDR3 loop is CASSIVSGSAQPQHF. The CDR3 bases are TGTGCCAGTAGTATAGTGTCGGGCAGTGCACAGCCCCAGCATTTT.

This chain joins TRBV9 and TRBJ2-3; possible D gene TRBD2, 6 bases. From germline, CDR1 is SGDLS and CDR2 YYNGEE. The length of the CDR3 is 16 residues. Between the trimmed V and J ends, which lost 4 bases and 0 bases, there was a span of 15 bases. CDR3 residues: CASSPGGTFSTDTQYF. The CDR3 DNA reads TGTGCCAGCAGCCCCGGAGGGACTTTTAGCACAGATACGCAGTATTTT. Drawing the rest from reference TRBV9 and TRBJ2-3, the complete variable domain is DSGVTQTPKHLITATGQRVTLRCSPRSGDLSVYWYQQSLDQGLQFLIQYYNGEERAKGNILERFSAQQFPDLHSELNLSSLELGDSALYFCASSPGGTFSTDTQYFGPGTRLTVL.

V gene TRBV5-8 combines with J gene TRBJ2-3; D is undetermined. This CDR3 comprises 17 residues. Germline assignment: CDR1 SGHTS and CDR2 YDEGEE. Trimming took off 4 bases at V and 4 bases at J, with 22 bases between the two ends. CDR3 nucleotides: TGTGCCAGCAGCGGCATAACGAAAGAGGCTCTGGCAGATACGCAGTATTTT. It is translated as CASSGITKEALADTQYF.

CDR3 coding DNA: TGCGCCAGCAGTGAACGGGGGTGGGGTCCCTATGGCTACACCTTC. Translation: CASSERGWGPYGYTF. The gene calls are TRBV10-2 and TRBJ1-2; D is possibly TRBD1 (5 bases). From germline, CDR1 is WSHSY and CDR2 SAAADI. This CDR3 has 15 residues. The V end lost 3 bases, the J end lost 4 bases, and 15 bases lay between the germline ends.

J is TRBJ1-1 and V is TRBV6-6; D is perhaps TRBD1 (6 bases). V lost 2 bases and J 13 bases, leaving 11 bases between the germline ends. Germline-derived CDR1 and CDR2 are MNHNY and SVGAGI (reference sequence). This CDR3 contains 11 residues. CDR3 in amino acids: CASSYGNRDFF. The CDR3, as DNA: TGTGCCAGCAGTTACGGGAACAGGGATTTCTTT.

The V gene is TRBV27, the J gene TRBJ1-1; 8 bases line up with TRBD1. CDR1 is MNHEY and CDR2 is SMNVEV in the germline V gene (reference sequence). Trimming at V came to 9 bases and at J to 7 bases, leaving 7 bases not matched to a gene. CDR3 size: 12 residues. This CDR3 reads CASGTGPNEAFF. CDR3 nucleotides: TGTGCCAGTGGGACAGGTCCAAATGAAGCTTTCTTT.

This chain links TRBV5-1 with TRBJ2-7; unclear D gene. From germline, CDR1 is SGHRS and CDR2 YFSETQ. The V gene lost 0 bases and the J gene lost 5 bases, with 12 bases spanning the gap. The CDR3 covers 14 residues. The CDR3 here is CASSLEQVGDEQYF. The DNA of the CDR3 is TGCGCCAGCAGCTTGGAACAAGTAGGCGACGAGCAGTACTTC. Looking up the rest from reference TRBV5-1 and TRBJ2-7 gives the full variable domain: KAGVTQTPRYLIKTRGQQVTLSCSPISGHRSVSWYQQTPGQGLQFLFEYFSETQRNKGNFPGRFSGRQFSNSRSEMNVSTLELGDSALYLCASSLEQVGDEQYFGPGTRLTVT.

V usage is TRBV27 and J usage is TRBJ2-1, with TRBD2 identical over 11 bases. The trim removed 0 bases at V and 6 bases at J, leaving 1 base unmatched. Looked up from germline, CDR1 is MNHEY and CDR2 is SMNVEV (reference sequence). CDR3 length: 15 amino acids. The CDR3 loop reads CASSLSGLAVNEQFF. CDR3 sequence (DNA): TGTGCCAGCAGTTTATCGGGACTAGCGGTCAATGAGCAGTTCTTC.

This clone has a single count. J is TRBJ2-5 and V is TRBV4-1, with TRBD1 as a possible D gene (5 bases). CDR1 is MGHRA and CDR2 is YSYEKL in the germline V gene. This CDR3 comprises 14 residues. Trimming left V 4 bases short and J 5 bases short, with 14 bases between. The CDR3 is CASSRGGRWETQYF. The CDR3 region has the DNA TGCGCCAGCAGCCGGGGCGGCAGGTGGGAGACCCAGTACTTC.

This rearrangement joins TRBV6-5 to TRBJ2-1; D ambiguous. Deletions cut 1 base from V and 12 bases from J, with 13 bases between. CDR1 MNHEY and CDR2 SVGAGI come from the germline V gene. The CDR3 consists of 13 residues. DNA of the CDR3: TGTGCCAGCAGTTACTGGAAGGATCGAGTGCAGTTCTTC. It yields the protein CASSYWKDRVQFF.

This clone was detected once. The rearrangement joins TRBV5-1 to TRBJ2-1; no clear D gene. The CDR3 consists of 13 residues. Germline CDR1 is SGHRS and CDR2 is YFSETQ. The V end lost 0 bases, the J end lost 8 bases, and 9 bases lay between the germline ends. CDR3: CASSLGVWDEQFF. CDR3 coding DNA: TGCGCCAGCAGCTTGGGGGTTTGGGATGAGCAGTTCTTC.

The rearrangement joins TRBV19 to TRBJ2-5, with D possibly matching TRBD2 (5 bases). The J call could be wrong; TRBJ2-7 is a better fit for the DNA end. The germline V gene has CDR1 LNHDA and CDR2 SQIVND (reference sequence). The CDR3 totals 14 residues. As DNA, the CDR3 is TGTGCCAGTAGTCCTGGCGGCGGGTCCTACGAGCAGTACTTC. This gives the protein CASSPGGGSYEQYF.

DNA of the CDR3: TGCGCCAGCAGCCTGGGACAGGGGGCCTACAATGAGCAGTTCTTC. It is translated as CASSLGQGAYNEQFF. V and J are TRBV4-1 and TRBJ2-1; TRBD1 matches 11 bases. CDR1 is MGHRA and CDR2 is YSYEKL in the germline V gene. This CDR3 contains 15 residues. After removal of 4 bases from V and 2 bases from J, the junction contained 1 base not matched to a gene.

The rearrangement links TRBV29-1 to TRBJ2-7, with D perhaps TRBD1 (5 bases). Trimming took off 6 bases at V and 0 bases at J, with 18 bases between the two ends. The CDR3 totals 15 residues. CDR1 and CDR2 from the germline V gene are SQVTM and ANQGSEA. In DNA form, the CDR3 reads TGCAGCGTCGAGAGGTGGACCCAGGGCTCCTACGAGCAGTACTTC. Residues: CSVERWTQGSYEQYF.

The chain links TRBV28 to TRBJ2-3; D not certain. Trimming shortened V by 6 bases and J by 5 bases, and 9 bases separated the two germline ends. This CDR3 spans 12 amino acids. Germline values: CDR1 MDHEN, CDR2 SYDVKM. The CDR3 reads CASRVSGDTQYF. The CDR3 DNA reads as TGTGCCAGCAGAGTAAGTGGAGATACGCAGTATTTT. Supplemented by reference TRBV28 and TRBJ2-3, the full variable domain reads DVKVTQSSRYLVKRTGEKVFLECVQDMDHENMFWYRQDPGLGLRLIYFSYDVKMKEKGDIPEGYSVSREKKERFSLILESASTNQTSMYLCASRVSGDTQYFGPGTRLTVL.

The chain combines TRBV4-1 with TRBJ2-7; D gene ambiguous. Trimming shortened V by 2 bases and J by 7 bases, and 21 bases separated the two germline ends. Germline V gene lookup returns CDR1 MGHRA and CDR2 YSYEKL. The CDR3 is made up of 16 amino acids. CDR3 protein: CASSQTVYAGPREQYF. The CDR3 nucleotides read TGCGCCAGCAGCCAAACTGTGTATGCCGGGCCACGAGAGCAGTACTTC.

This clone appeared once. This sequence joins TRBV14 and TRBJ1-3, with D perhaps matching TRBD1 (6 bases). V was shortened by 3 bases and J by 4 bases, with 10 bases between the two germline ends. Germline values: CDR1 SGHDN, CDR2 FVKESK. The CDR3 loop spans 14 amino acids. CDR3 coding DNA: TGTGCCAGCAGCCACTTAACAGGGGGAAACACCATATATTTT. This encodes CASSHLTGGNTIYF.

V gene TRBV7-9 combines with J gene TRBJ2-6; D is ambiguous. The CDR3 sequence is 15 residues long. Germline CDR1 and CDR2: SEHNR and FQNEAQ (reference sequence). Trimming left V 5 bases short and J 0 bases short, with 8 bases between. The CDR3 region is CASSVRASGANVLTF. For the CDR3, the DNA is TGTGCCAGCAGCGTTCGAGCCTCTGGGGCCAACGTCCTGACTTTC.

The J gene is TRBJ2-3, the V gene TRBV9; D is ambiguous. The CDR3 has 14 amino acids. Trimming stripped 0 bases from V and 0 bases from J, with 5 bases between. Germline CDR1 reads SGDLS; CDR2 reads YYNGEE. The CDR3 spells CASSVEVSTDTQYF. The CDR3 bases are TGTGCCAGCAGCGTAGAGGTTAGCACAGATACGCAGTATTTT.

The gene calls are TRBV2 and TRBJ2-4; tentative D call: TRBD1 (5 bases). Germline V lookup: CDR1 SNHLY, CDR2 FYNNEI. The CDR3 totals 15 residues. With 7 bases removed from V and 0 bases from J, the gap between germline ends came to 13 bases. The CDR3 DNA reads TGTGCCAGCACCAGGGCGATCCTAGCCAAAAACATTCAGTACTTC. Translated, it gives CASTRAILAKNIQYF. Looking up the rest from reference TRBV2 and TRBJ2-4 gives the full variable domain: EPEVTQTPSHQVTQMGQEVILRCVPISNHLYFYWYRQILGQKVEFLVSFYNNEISEKSEIFDDQFSVERPDGSNFTLKIRSTKLEDSAMYFCASTRAILAKNIQYFGAGTRLSVL.

The chain uses TRBV6-5 and TRBJ1-1; D perhaps matches TRBD1 (5 bases). CDR3 length equals 14 residues. Germline CDR1 reads MNHEY; CDR2 reads SVGAGI. V lost 5 bases to trimming and J lost 4 bases, with 14 bases between them. The CDR3 is CASSPRGEATEAFF. DNA of the CDR3: TGTGCCAGCAGTCCCCGAGGGGAGGCCACTGAAGCTTTCTTT.

This chain uses TRBV7-9 with TRBJ2-1; TRBD1 aligns across 9 bases. V lost 1 base, J lost 5 bases, and 12 bases stayed unmatched. Per the germline V gene, CDR1 is SEHNR and CDR2 is FQNEAQ (reference sequence). This CDR3 comprises 18 residues. This CDR3 reads CASSLEQGARRENNEQFF. The CDR3 nucleotides are TGTGCCAGCAGCTTAGAACAGGGGGCGCGTAGGGAAAACAATGAGCAGTTCTTC.